This T cell receptor beta chain was obtained from a study of blood T cells in healthy people across ages. Study findings and constraints: Higher naive T cell percentage went strongly together with higher TCR beta diversity. Greater diversity and more naive CD4+ cells were seen in long-lived donors than in aged donors.

This CDR3 is 17 amino acids long. Germline values: CDR1 DFQATT, CDR2 SNEGSKA (reference sequence). The trim removed 6 bases at V and 2 bases at J, leaving 10 bases unmatched. Details on this clonotype: Its antigen is not known.

Sample-barcoded 5' priming and a J-beta primer mix drove a second PCR of 7 to 11 cycles. TCRdb re-analysed the 5' RACE reads in MiXCR, keeping a single row per CDR3 protein. The data contain 700,000 to 900,000 distinct CDR3 sequences, about 55% of them singletons. The chain links TRBV20-1 to TRBJ2-1; 13 nucleotides agree with TRBD2. Sequenced sample: blood. The sequence was collected from a man older than 75 in good health. The CDR3 loop is CSARTSGSPRTYNEQFF. The CDR3 DNA reads as TGCAGTGCCAGGACTAGCGGGAGCCCGAGAACCTACAATGAGCAGTTCTTC.